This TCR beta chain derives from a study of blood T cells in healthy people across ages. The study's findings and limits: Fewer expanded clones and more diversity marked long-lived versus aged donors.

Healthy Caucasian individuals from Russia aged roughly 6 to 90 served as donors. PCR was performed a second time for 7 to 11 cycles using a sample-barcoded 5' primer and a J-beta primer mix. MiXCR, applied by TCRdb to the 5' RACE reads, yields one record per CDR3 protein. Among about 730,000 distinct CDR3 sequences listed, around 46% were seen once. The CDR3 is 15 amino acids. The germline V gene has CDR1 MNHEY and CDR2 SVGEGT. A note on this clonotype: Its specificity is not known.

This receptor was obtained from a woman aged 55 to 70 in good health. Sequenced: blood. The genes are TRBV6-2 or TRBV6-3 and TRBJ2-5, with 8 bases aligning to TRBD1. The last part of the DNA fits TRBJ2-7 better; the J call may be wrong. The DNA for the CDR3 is TGTGCCAGCAGCTATCAGGGGGCGGGATCCTACGAGCAGTACTTC. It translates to CASSYQGAGSYEQYF.